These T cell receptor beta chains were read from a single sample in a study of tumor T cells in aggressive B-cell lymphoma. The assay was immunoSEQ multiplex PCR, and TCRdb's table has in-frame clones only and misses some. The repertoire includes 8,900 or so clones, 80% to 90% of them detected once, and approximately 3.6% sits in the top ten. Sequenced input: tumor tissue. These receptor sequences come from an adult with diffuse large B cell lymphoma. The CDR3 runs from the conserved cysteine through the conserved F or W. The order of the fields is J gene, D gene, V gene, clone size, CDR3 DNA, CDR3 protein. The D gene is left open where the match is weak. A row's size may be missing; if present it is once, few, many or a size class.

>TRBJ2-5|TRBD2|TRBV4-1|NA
TGCGCCAGCAGCCGACTAGCGGGGGGACGAACTGCAGAGACCCAGTACTTC
CASSRLAGGRTAETQYF
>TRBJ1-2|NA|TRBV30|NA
TGTGCCTGGAGTGAACCTCAGGGACTTTTGATCTATGGCTACACCTTC
CAWSEPQGLLIYGYTF
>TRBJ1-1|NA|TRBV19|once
TGTGCCAGTAGTGCAGACCCCAGGACTGAAGCTTTCTTT
CASSADPRTEAFF
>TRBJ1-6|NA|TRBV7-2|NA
TGTGCCAGCAGCTTAGGCCCGGGGGGGAATTCACCCCTCCACTTT
CASSLGPGGNSPLHF
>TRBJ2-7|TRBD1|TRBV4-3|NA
TGCGCCAGCAGCCAAGTTTATGGGGACAGGGCCTACGAGCAGTACTTC
CASSQVYGDRAYEQYF
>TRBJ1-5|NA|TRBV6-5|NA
TGTGCCAGCAGCCCTGACAGGCTCACAGCCCAGCATTTT
CASSPDRLTAQHF
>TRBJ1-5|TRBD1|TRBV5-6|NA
TGTGCCAGCAGCCCGGGCAGGGGGGATTTTCGGGGTCAGCCCCAGCATTTT
CASSPGRGDFRGQPQHF
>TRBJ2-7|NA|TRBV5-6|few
TGTGCCAGCAGCGGCAGGGAAATCTACGAGCAGTACTTC
CASSGREIYEQYF
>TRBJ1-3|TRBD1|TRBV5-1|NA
TGCGCCAGCAGCTTGGGGGGACAGGGAAACACCATATATTTT
CASSLGGQGNTIYF
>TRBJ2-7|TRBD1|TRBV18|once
TGTGCCAGCTCACCCGGGACAGGGCGCGAGCAGTACTTC
CASSPGTGREQYF
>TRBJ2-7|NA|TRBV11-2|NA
TGTGCCAGCAGCGCCCGCGGGACCTTCTCCTACGAGCAGTACTTC
CASSARGTFSYEQYF
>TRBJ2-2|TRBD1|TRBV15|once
TGTGCCACCAGCAGCGGGACAGGGGGTGACGGGGAGCTGTTTTTT
CATSSGTGGDGELFF
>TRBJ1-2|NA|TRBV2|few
TGTGCCAGCAGCGCATCGGTTAACTATGGCTACACCTTC
CASSASVNYGYTF
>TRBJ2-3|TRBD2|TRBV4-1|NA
TGCGCCAGCAGCCCAGAACCTAGCGGGGGGGCCATTTTTAGGTCAGATACGCAGTATTTT
CASSPEPSGGAIFRSDTQYF
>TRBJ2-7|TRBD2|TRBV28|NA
TGTGCCAGCCTCGACCCGGGGGGGTGGGAGCAGTACTTC
CASLDPGGWEQYF
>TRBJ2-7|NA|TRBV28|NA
TGTGCCAGCAGTCTAAATCTAGAGCAGTACTTC
CASSLNLEQYF
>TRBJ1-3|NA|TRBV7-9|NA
TGTGCCAGCAGCTTAGTACAGGGTAACGGAAACACCATATATTTT
CASSLVQGNGNTIYF
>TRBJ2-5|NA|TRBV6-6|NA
TGTGCCAGCAGTAACCAGGAGACCCAGTACTTC
CASSNQETQYF
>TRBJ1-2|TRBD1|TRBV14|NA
TGTGCCAGCAGCCTACAGGGGTGTGGCTACACCTTC
CASSLQGCGYTF
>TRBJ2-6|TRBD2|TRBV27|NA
TGTGCCAGCAGGAGGCGGGGGTCTGGGGCCAACGTCCTGACTTTC
CASRRRGSGANVLTF
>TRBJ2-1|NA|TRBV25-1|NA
TGTGCCAGCAGTGTAAACAGGAACAGGCAGTTCTTC
CASSVNRNRQFF